A selection of T cell receptor beta chains follows, all from one sample in a study of T cells in localized non-small cell lung cancer. Produced via immunoSEQ multiplex PCR; TCRdb's table is partial and in-frame only. This sample yields about 59,000 clones, of which roughly nine tenths are seen a single time; 15% to 20% belongs to the top ten. The material sequenced was peripheral blood, taken before any cancer treatment. All receptors derive from a man aged 35 to 70 with stage I lung adenocarcinoma. The conserved cysteine and the conserved F or W are not part of the CDR3 here. Each record gives: CDR3 protein, J gene, CDR3 length, V gene.

CDR3: ASSQVISVGGTDTQY
J: TRBJ2-3
length: 15
V: TRBV4-2

CDR3: ASSLERSYGYT
J: TRBJ1-2
length: 11
V: TRBV5-4

CDR3: SVASGNSYEQY
J: TRBJ2-7
length: 11
V: TRBV29-1

CDR3: AISAQGTTAEAF
J: TRBJ1-1
length: 12
V: TRBV10-3

CDR3: ASSPPGGGRNTGELF
J: TRBJ2-2
length: 15
V: TRBV7-9

CDR3: ASSLRGSIRTDTQY
J: TRBJ2-3
length: 14
V: TRBV5-4

CDR3: ASSPTGSGNTIY
J: TRBJ1-3
length: 12
V: TRBV2

CDR3: AWRETGRFQETQY
J: TRBJ2-5
length: 13
V: TRBV30

CDR3: ASSFVGNTEAF
J: TRBJ1-1
length: 11
V: TRBV5-1

CDR3: ASRLAGGDTGELF
J: TRBJ2-2
length: 13
V: TRBV6-1

CDR3: ASSEQAGGTDTQY
J: TRBJ2-3
length: 13
V: TRBV6-1

CDR3: ASSQDRRVSGNTIY
J: TRBJ1-3
length: 14
V: TRBV4-3

CDR3: ASSIEEGGPADTQY
J: TRBJ2-3
length: 14
V: TRBV19

CDR3: ASSAGLENEKLF
J: TRBJ1-4
length: 12
V: TRBV9

CDR3: ASSPSGRGGYTEAF
J: TRBJ1-1
length: 14
V: TRBV28

CDR3: ASSARGESSYEQY
J: TRBJ2-7
length: 13
V: TRBV6-1

CDR3: ASSSLDGTGANTGELF
J: TRBJ2-2
length: 16
V: TRBV7-9

CDR3: SPFFGETQY
J: TRBJ2-5
length: 9
V: TRBV29-1

CDR3: ASSESGAFSYNEQF
J: TRBJ2-1
length: 14
V: TRBV6-1

CDR3: ATGSTRQGATDTQY
J: TRBJ2-3
length: 14
V: TRBV10-3

CDR3: ASSLSGSSYEQY
J: TRBJ2-7
length: 12
V: TRBV7-9

CDR3: ASSLNSGDGELF
J: TRBJ2-2
length: 12
V: TRBV7-9